This TCR beta chain was profiled in a study of blood T cell repertoires in COVID-19. Method: immunoSEQ multiplex PCR; TCRdb's copy keeps in-frame clones and lacks some. This table holds 250,000 to 300,000 clones, around 86% found once. In germline, CDR1 is SGHDT, CDR2 YYEEEE. V lost 4 bases, J lost 3 bases, and 9 bases lay in between. This CDR3 contains 13 residues. The chain links TRBV5-6 to TRBJ2-3; D unclear. The receptor was isolated from a woman aged 55-70 years with active or convalescent COVID-19. Sequenced sample: peripheral blood. The CDR3 region has the DNA TGTGCCAGCAGCCGAGACACTACAGATACGCAGTATTTT. Its protein is CASSRDTTDTQYF.